The 8 T cell receptor beta chains reported below all come from one sample, sequenced in a study of blood T cell repertoires in COVID-19. Some clones are missing from TCRdb's copy, which holds only in-frame ones; the method was immunoSEQ multiplex PCR. The sample has about 170,000 clones; just under 85% are singletons. The source material was peripheral blood. The receptors derive from an elderly woman with COVID-19, enrolled during active disease.

The gene calls are TRBV18 and TRBJ1-5, with TRBD1 as a possible D gene (6 bases). The CDR3 is made up of 17 amino acids. Germline V CDR1 and CDR2: KGHSH, LQKENI. V shed 3 bases and J shed 5 bases, with 20 bases lying between them. CDR3 in amino acids: CASSPWGPGRYDQPQHF. The CDR3 bases are TGTGCCAGCTCACCCTGGGGGCCCGGGAGGTATGATCAGCCCCAGCATTTT.

The chain couples TRBV4-2 to TRBJ2-6; D is perhaps TRBD1 (6 bases). The CDR3 sequence is 17 residues long. The V and J ends lost 3 bases and 2 bases respectively, with 14 bases between them. Germline V CDR1 and CDR2: LGHNA, YNFKEQ. The CDR3 here is CASSHEGVTPGANVLTF. CDR3 DNA: TGTGCCAGCAGCCATGAGGGGGTGACCCCTGGGGCCAACGTCCTGACTTTC.

The chain joins TRBV4-1 to TRBJ2-7; TRBD2 aligns across 16 bases. Looked up from germline, CDR1 is MGHRA and CDR2 is YSYEKL. The CDR3 totals 19 residues. V trimming: 2 bases; J trimming: 7 bases; junction bases outside the gene matches: 14. This chain's CDR3 is CASSQPGLAGGPAGGEQYF. DNA for the CDR3: TGCGCCAGCAGCCAACCGGGACTAGCGGGAGGGCCGGCAGGTGGAGAGCAGTACTTC.

This clone was found once. This chain connects TRBV30 to TRBJ2-7; D not resolved. The CDR3 is 11 residues long. V was clipped by 2 bases and J by 2 bases, with 4 bases between them. Germline CDR1 reads GTSNPN; CDR2 reads SVGIG (reference sequence). CDR3 DNA sequence: TGTGCCTGGAGTTTCGCCTACGAGCAGTACTTC. It is translated as CAWSFAYEQYF. The full variable domain, its missing parts supplied by reference TRBV30 and TRBJ2-7, is SQTIHQWPATLVQPVGSPLSLECTVEGTSNPNLYWYRQAAGRGLQLLFYSVGIGQISSEVPQNLSASRPQDRQFILSSKKLLLSDSGFYLCAWSFAYEQYFGPGTRLTVT.

This sequence joins TRBV28 and TRBJ1-4; D is perhaps TRBD1 (6 bases). CDR1 is MDHEN, CDR2 SYDVKM, per germline. Deletions cut 6 bases from V and 0 bases from J, with 20 bases between. The CDR3 covers 18 residues. The CDR3 here is CASSPGAGTYATNEKLFF. The CDR3 nucleotides read TGTGCCAGCAGCCCTGGCGCCGGGACATATGCAACTAATGAAAAACTGTTTTTT.

The CDR3 here is CASSPGTGSNNEQFF. The CDR3 region has the DNA TGTGCCAGCAGCCCAGGGACTGGGAGCAACAATGAGCAGTTCTTC. V and J are TRBV11-2 and TRBJ2-1; TRBD2 is a possible D gene (6 bases). The germline V and J ends were trimmed by 5 bases and 5 bases, with 16 bases remaining between them. Germline V gene data show CDR1 as SGHAT and CDR2 as FQNNGV. CDR3 length equals 15 residues.

The chain carries TRBV5-5 and TRBJ1-5, with 7 bases fitting TRBD1. CDR3 length: 16 amino acids. Germline CDR1 and CDR2: SGHKS and YYEKEE (reference sequence). Trimming took 1 base from V and 6 from J; bases not matched to a gene: 10. CDR3 sequence (DNA): TGTGCCAGCAGCTTGAGGGCTTGGACAGGTTTTCAGCCCCAGCATTTT. Protein product: CASSLRAWTGFQPQHF.

The V and J genes are TRBV27 and TRBJ2-3, with TRBD2 identical over 7 bases. V gave up 5 bases and J gave up 1 base; unmatched junction bases: 3. This CDR3 comprises 14 residues. Per germline, CDR1 MNHEY and CDR2 SMNVEV (reference sequence). CDR3 DNA sequence: TGTGCCAGCAGTCCGGCGGGGGGCACAGATACGCAGTATTTT. Protein: CASSPAGGTDTQYF.